This T cell receptor (beta chain) is from a study of T cell clonotyping in hematopoietic cell transplantation. Study-wide findings and caveats: Pathologically expanded recipient clonotypes increased progressively from day 30 to day 180 as diversity fell. Graft donor and pretransplant recipient Inverse Simpson Index values predicted broader posttransplant TCR diversity. Without cell sorting, CD4 versus CD8 contributions remain unresolved. Few recipient clonotypes overlapped donors; over 95% were de novo at given depth.

The CDR3 sequence is 15 residues long. CDR1 and CDR2 from the germline V gene are LGHNT and FRNRAP. Trimming shortened V by 7 bases and J by 4 bases, and 19 bases separated the two germline ends. The assay was immunoSEQ multiplex PCR, and TCRdb's table has in-frame clones only and misses some. The sample contains tens of thousands of clones, around 94% of which appear only once. As for this clone: The antigen is not known.

J is TRBJ2-5 and V is TRBV12-5; no clear D gene. Sequencing was performed on peripheral blood mononuclear cells. The sequence derives from a woman aged 45-60 years in good health. Some clones in this sample may be carry-over from other donors' samples. The chain's CDR3 is CASAPGAKERETQYF. As DNA, the CDR3 is TGTGCTAGTGCCCCCGGCGCGAAGGAGCGAGAGACCCAGTACTTC.